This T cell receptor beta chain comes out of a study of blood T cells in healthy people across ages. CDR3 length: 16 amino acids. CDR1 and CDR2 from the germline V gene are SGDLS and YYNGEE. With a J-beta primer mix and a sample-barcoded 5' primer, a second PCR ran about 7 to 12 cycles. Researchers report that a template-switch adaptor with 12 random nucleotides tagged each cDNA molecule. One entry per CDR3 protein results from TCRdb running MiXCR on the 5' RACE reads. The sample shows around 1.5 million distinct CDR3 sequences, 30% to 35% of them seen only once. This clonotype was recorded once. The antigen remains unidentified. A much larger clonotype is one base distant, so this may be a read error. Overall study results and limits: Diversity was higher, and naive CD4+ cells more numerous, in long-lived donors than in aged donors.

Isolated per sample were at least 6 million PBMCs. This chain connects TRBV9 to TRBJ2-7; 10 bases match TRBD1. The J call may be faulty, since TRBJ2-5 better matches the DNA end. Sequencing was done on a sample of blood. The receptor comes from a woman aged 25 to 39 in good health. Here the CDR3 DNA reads TGTGCCGGCAGCGTTGGGACAGGGGCTTTGGGAGAGACCCAGTACTTC. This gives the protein CAGSVGTGALGETQYF.